These 27 T cell receptor beta chains were sequenced from one sample in a study of blood T cells in healthy people across ages. Alongside a J-beta primer mix, a sample-barcoded 5' primer served in a second PCR lasting roughly 7 to 12 cycles. TCRdb re-called the 5' RACE reads with MiXCR, one entry per CDR3 protein. The sample includes around 1.7 million distinct CDR3 sequences, about 28% of them seen just once. What was sequenced was blood. All receptors derive from a woman aged 30 to 39 in good health.

As regards this clonotype: Sequence at one end of the junction differs from germline and may be a read error. This chain uses TRBV9 with TRBJ2-3, with 12 nucleotides matching TRBD1. Germline V gene sequence: CDR1 SGDLS, CDR2 YYNGEE. This CDR3 spans 16 amino acids. CDR3 sequence reads: CASSYGTGGLTDMQYF. In DNA form, the CDR3 reads TGTGCCAGCAGTTATGGGACAGGGGGCCTCACAGATATGCAGTATTTT.

Ten or more counts support this clonotype. The rearrangement links TRBV11-2 to TRBJ2-3; TRBD2 is a possible D gene (8 bases). The germline V gene has CDR1 SGHAT and CDR2 FQNNGV. This CDR3 is built from 18 residues. The V gene lost 3 bases and the J gene lost 2 bases, with 21 bases spanning the gap. CDR3 amino acids: CASSLRAGGGGSTDTQYF. CDR3 sequence (DNA): TGTGCCAGCAGCTTGAGGGCGGGAGGAGGGGGCTCCACAGATACGCAGTATTTT.

Ten or more counts support this clonotype. This rearrangement joins TRBV27 to TRBJ2-7; 7 nucleotides line up with TRBD2. Trimming at V came to 7 bases and at J to 2 bases, leaving 8 bases not matched to a gene. The CDR3 is 14 amino acids. CDR1 and CDR2 from the germline V gene are MNHEY and SMNVEV (reference sequence). The CDR3 DNA follows: TGTGCCAGCATCTCGGCGGGGGTCCCCTACGAGCAGTACTTC. This sequence encodes CASISAGVPYEQYF.

This clonotype occurred many times. The chain joins TRBV7-8 to TRBJ2-4; D is uncertain. The CDR3 contains 16 residues. Trimming stripped 1 base from V and 0 bases from J, with 10 bases between. The germline gives CDR1 SGHVS, CDR2 FQNEAQ. CDR3 sequence reads: CASSLGLPLAKNIQYF. The DNA of the CDR3 is TGTGCCAGCAGCTTAGGGCTGCCTCTAGCCAAAAACATTCAGTACTTC.

The V call is TRBV7-2, the J call TRBJ2-2; the D call may be TRBD1 or TRBD2 (5 bases each). This CDR3 has 14 amino acids. Trimming removed 7 bases from V and 1 base from J, with 10 bases in between. Germline CDR1 and CDR2: SGHTA and FQGNSA. The CDR3, as DNA: TGTGCCAGCACCGGGACCGTGAACACCGGGGAGCTGTTTTTT. It yields the protein CASTGTVNTGELFF.

V gene TRBV3-1 combines with J gene TRBJ1-1, with D possibly being TRBD1 (5 bases). This CDR3 spans 14 amino acids. Trimming pared 0 bases from V and 4 bases from J, leaving 9 bases between. From germline, CDR1 is LGHDT and CDR2 YNNKEL (reference sequence). The CDR3 here is CASSQEGTLTEAFF. CDR3 DNA sequence: TGTGCCAGCAGCCAAGAAGGGACCCTCACTGAAGCTTTCTTT.

The rearrangement uses TRBV5-1 and TRBJ2-4, with TRBD1 matching over 10 bases. Germline loops: CDR1 SGHRS, CDR2 YFSETQ. J lost 13 bases, V lost 7 bases, and 8 bases had no gene match. The CDR3 is 12 amino acids. CDR3 protein: CASRDRGEWQYF. As DNA, the CDR3 is TGCGCCAGCCGGGACAGGGGAGAATGGCAGTACTTC.

The chain employs TRBV20-1 and TRBJ2-5, with 7 bases matching TRBD1. The CDR3 spans 14 residues. CDR1 is DFQATT and CDR2 is SNEGSKA in the germline V gene (reference sequence). V was clipped by 3 bases and J by 5 bases; unmatched bases: 9. The CDR3 DNA reads TGCAGTGCTAGTAACAGGGGTTCCTCGGAGACCCAGTACTTC. This translates into CSASNRGSSETQYF.

This clonotype was counted once. Germline is not matched at one junction end, which may reflect a read error. The V gene is TRBV5-1, the J gene TRBJ2-5; tentative D call: TRBD2 (5 bases). This CDR3 is 15 amino acids long. CDR1 SGHRS and CDR2 YFSETQ come from the germline V gene. The CDR3 region is CASSFPGLSVNEQYF. The CDR3, as DNA: TGCGCCAGTAGCTTTCCGGGGTTGAGTGTGAATGAGCAGTACTTC.

V and J are TRBV27 and TRBJ1-2; D is undetermined. The CDR3 is made up of 16 amino acids. From germline, CDR1 is MNHEY and CDR2 SMNVEV (reference sequence). V was clipped by 1 base and J by 8 bases, with 20 bases between them. CDR3 loop: CASSLYPPESYGGYTF. The CDR3 DNA reads TGTGCCAGCAGTTTATACCCTCCGGAGAGCTACGGGGGCTACACCTTC.

In this sample, this clonotype turned up once. The V gene is TRBV6-6, the J gene TRBJ2-3; D may correspond to TRBD1 or TRBD2 (5 bases each). The CDR3 is 15 amino acids. In germline, CDR1 is MNHNY, CDR2 SVGAGI (reference sequence). Trimming pared 8 bases from V and 3 bases from J, leaving 18 bases between. CDR3 in amino acids: CASVPRDPGTDTQYF. The CDR3 coding sequence is TGTGCCAGCGTACCCCGGGACCCAGGGACAGATACGCAGTATTTT.

This clonotype was seen a handful of times. The chain couples TRBV18 to TRBJ2-7; D gene ambiguous. CDR1 and CDR2 from the germline V gene are KGHSH and LQKENI. There are 15 residues in the CDR3. V was clipped by 8 bases and J by 0 bases, with 17 bases between them. The CDR3 protein is CASSPASGYSYEQYF. CDR3 DNA sequence: TGTGCCAGCAGTCCCGCCTCTGGATACTCCTACGAGCAGTACTTC.

This clonotype appeared a few times. One end of the junction fails to match germline, which may point to a read error. The chain couples TRBV28 to TRBJ2-3; D is undetermined. This CDR3 contains 14 residues. Germline assignment: CDR1 MDHEN and CDR2 SYDVKM. CDR3 bases: TGTGCTAGCACCCTAGACGGACGCACAGATACGCAGTATTTT. It codes for CASTLDGRTDTQYF. The full variable domain, its missing parts supplied by reference TRBV28 and TRBJ2-3, is DVKVTQSSRYLVKRTGEKVFLECVQDMDHENMFWYRQDPGLGLRLIYFSYDVKMKEKGDIPEGYSVSREKKERFSLILESASTNQTSMYLCASTLDGRTDTQYFGPGTRLTVL.

As concerns this clonotype: At one end the junction does not follow the germline gene, possibly because of a read error. The V call is TRBV29-1, the J call TRBJ2-3; perhaps TRBD2 as D (6 bases). Per germline, CDR1 SQVTM and CDR2 ANQGSEA. CDR3 size: 14 residues. The chain's CDR3 is CSVVTATSTDTRYF. CDR3 coding DNA: TGCAGCGTTGTGACGGCTACTAGCACAGATACGCGGTATTTT.

This chain links TRBV20-1 with TRBJ2-1, with 7 bases matching TRBD2. Germline assignment: CDR1 DFQATT and CDR2 SNEGSKA (reference sequence). V lost 8 bases to trimming and J lost 5 bases; unmatched junction nucleotides: 12. This CDR3 has 14 amino acids. The CDR3 loop is CSIVAGGGNNEQFF. As DNA, the CDR3 is TGCAGTATAGTCGCCGGCGGGGGAAACAATGAGCAGTTCTTC.

This clonotype was seen just once. The chain is built from TRBV5-1 and TRBJ2-5, with D unresolved. The germline gives CDR1 SGHRS, CDR2 YFSETQ. V lost 7 bases and J 2 bases, leaving 21 bases between the germline ends. CDR3 length: 16 residues. CDR3 sequence: CASLPGSEIPQETQYF. DNA of the CDR3: TGCGCCAGCCTTCCGGGTTCCGAGATACCTCAAGAGACCCAGTACTTC. Combining the CDR3 with reference TRBV5-1 and TRBJ2-5 gives the whole variable domain KAGVTQTPRYLIKTRGQQVTLSCSPISGHRSVSWYQQTPGQGLQFLFEYFSETQRNKGNFPGRFSGRQFSNSRSEMNVSTLELGDSALYLCASLPGSEIPQETQYFGPGTRLLVL.

In nucleotides, the CDR3 is TGTGCCACCAGTGACCTTACGCACTTCCGAGAGACTAGCGGGGACTACGAGCAGTACTTC. This gives the protein CATSDLTHFRETSGDYEQYF. The gene calls are TRBV24-1 and TRBJ2-7; 11 positions match TRBD2. Trimming cost V 4 bases and J 3 bases; bases outside gene matches: 19. This CDR3 has 20 residues. CDR1 KGHDR and CDR2 SFDVKD come from the germline V gene.

This clonotype was counted between two and nine times. For the CDR3, the DNA is TGTGCCAGCAGTCCGAATAGCGGGGGCGAGACAGATACGCAGTATTTT. It codes for CASSPNSGGETDTQYF. The rearrangement joins TRBV6-6 to TRBJ2-3; 9 nucleotides agree with TRBD2. The germline gives CDR1 MNHNY, CDR2 SVGAGI (reference sequence). The CDR3 contains 16 residues. Losses at the gene ends were 5 bases for V and 3 bases for J; bases not matched to a gene: 9.

This clonotype was observed a handful of times. The chain links TRBV3-1 to TRBJ1-2; 8 bases match TRBD1. CDR1 is LGHDT, CDR2 YNNKEL, per germline (reference sequence). The V gene end was trimmed by 4 bases and the J gene end by 6 bases; junction bases not matched to a gene: 7. There are 14 residues in the CDR3. The CDR3 nucleotides are TGTGCCAGCAGCCTCCGTGGACAGGGCGATGGCTACACCTTC. Protein sequence: CASSLRGQGDGYTF.

In this sample, this clonotype turned up many times. V and J are TRBV20-1 and TRBJ2-1, with 14 bases that match TRBD2. Germline assignment: CDR1 DFQATT and CDR2 SNEGSKA (reference sequence). The CDR3 has 15 amino acids. V lost 2 bases to trimming and J lost 7 bases; unmatched junction nucleotides: 4. The CDR3 nucleotides read TGCAGTGCTAGATCGGGACTAGCGGGGGATAATGAGCAGTTCTTC. Its protein is CSARSGLAGDNEQFF.

This clonotype was found many times. The CDR3 region is CASSRLDGPYEQYF. CDR3 DNA sequence: TGTGCCAGCAGCCGATTGGACGGACCCTACGAGCAGTACTTC. The chain recombines TRBV5-5 with TRBJ2-7; D is undetermined. The CDR3 spans 14 residues. CDR1 is SGHKS, CDR2 YYEKEE, per germline (reference sequence). V gave up 4 bases and J gave up 2 bases, with 13 bases separating them. Full variable domain (rest looked up from reference TRBV5-5 and TRBJ2-7): DAGVTQSPTHLIKTRGQQVTLRCSPISGHKSVSWYQQVLGQGPQFIFQYYEKEERGRGNFPDRFSARQFPNYSSELNVNALLLGDSALYLCASSRLDGPYEQYFGPGTRLTVT.

This rearrangement joins TRBV11-2 to TRBJ2-3, with D perhaps matching TRBD2 (6 bases). The V gene lost 5 bases and the J gene lost 5 bases, with 23 bases spanning the gap. The germline V gene has CDR1 SGHAT and CDR2 FQNNGV. CDR3 length: 17 residues. CDR3 protein: CASSASTSSSGVDTQYF. The CDR3 DNA sequence: TGTGCCAGCAGCGCTAGCACTAGCTCCTCGGGAGTAGATACGCAGTATTTT.

The sample holds one count of this clonotype. The gene calls are TRBV29-1 and TRBJ2-2, with 7 bases matching TRBD1. The CDR3 extends over 15 amino acids. With 1 base clipped from V and 6 bases from J, the junction kept 8 bases outside the gene matches. The germline V gene has CDR1 SQVTM and CDR2 ANQGSEA. This CDR3 is CSVEGVGQVPGELFF. CDR3 bases: TGCAGCGTTGAAGGGGTTGGACAGGTTCCCGGGGAGCTGTTTTTT.

The chain couples TRBV6-2 or TRBV6-3 to TRBJ2-5; the match to TRBD1 covers 8 bases. The DNA end is more similar to TRBJ2-7, so the J call may be wrong. Germline V gives CDR1 MNHEY, CDR2 SVGEGT. The CDR3 runs 15 residues. The CDR3: CASSYLSGTGGEQYF. CDR3 coding DNA: TGTGCCAGCAGTTACCTATCCGGGACAGGAGGCGAGCAGTACTTC.

The chain uses TRBV6-1 and TRBJ1-4; D ambiguous. Germline CDR1 MNHNS, CDR2 SASEGT. There are 17 residues in the CDR3. The ends were cut back, 3 bases at V and 3 bases at J, with 17 bases in the middle. The CDR3 DNA follows: TGTGCCAGCAGTGATAATAAGGGCAGCTCTTCTAATGAAAAACTGTTTTTT. It translates to CASSDNKGSSSNEKLFF.

This clonotype was observed many times. J is TRBJ1-2 and V is TRBV29-1; 9 bases match TRBD1. CDR3 length: 14 amino acids. From germline, CDR1 is SQVTM and CDR2 ANQGSEA. V was clipped by 1 base and J by 4 bases; unmatched bases: 4. DNA for the CDR3: TGCAGCGTTGAAGTGGGACAGGGATTCTATGGCTACACCTTC. Encoded protein: CSVEVGQGFYGYTF.

The genes are TRBV7-2 and TRBJ2-1, with 10 bases identical to TRBD2. This CDR3 is 16 amino acids long. Germline CDR1 reads SGHTA; CDR2 reads FQGNSA. V trimming: 1 base; J trimming: 4 bases; junction bases outside the gene matches: 4. The CDR3 DNA follows: TGTGCCAGCAGCTTAGAGAGCGGGGGGGCATACAATGAGCAGTTCTTC. It encodes CASSLESGGAYNEQFF.